The next 31 T cell receptor beta chains were all read from a single sample in a study of blood T cell repertoires in COVID-19. TCRdb's copy holds only in-frame clones and misses some; the assay was immunoSEQ multiplex PCR. The table records about 49,000 clones, about 85% of them present only once. The sequenced material came from peripheral blood. These receptors originate from a human donor in a cohort sampled during active COVID-19.

The gene calls are TRBV30 and TRBJ1-3; D call uncertain. Germline loops: CDR1 GTSNPN, CDR2 SVGIG (reference sequence). With 1 base removed from V and 7 bases from J, the gap between germline ends came to 17 bases. CDR3 length: 15 amino acids. The CDR3 loop reads CAWSDSMASGNTIYF. In DNA form, the CDR3 reads TGTGCCTGGAGTGATTCTATGGCTAGTGGGAACACCATATATTTT.

V usage is TRBV19 and J usage is TRBJ2-1; 10 positions match TRBD1. The CDR3 covers 16 residues. The V gene's germline CDR1 is LNHDA and CDR2 SQIVND (reference sequence). Trimming took 4 bases from V and 3 from J; bases not matched to a gene: 6. The CDR3 here is CASSTRQGAGYNEQFF. In nucleotides, the CDR3 is TGTGCCAGTAGTACCCGACAGGGGGCCGGCTACAATGAGCAGTTCTTC.

The J gene is TRBJ2-1, the V gene TRBV6-5; 7 bases align to TRBD2. V was clipped by 4 bases and J by 5 bases; unmatched bases: 8. Germline V gene data show CDR1 as MNHEY and CDR2 as SVGAGI. The CDR3 contains 15 residues. In DNA form, the CDR3 reads TGTGCCAGCAGTTCCGAAGCGGGAATGAACAATGAGCAGTTCTTC. Translated: CASSSEAGMNNEQFF.

This clone came up once. V is TRBV6-5 and J is TRBJ1-4; maybe TRBD1 (6 bases). Per the germline V gene, CDR1 is MNHEY and CDR2 is SVGAGI. V gave up 6 bases and J gave up 2 bases, with 7 bases separating them. This CDR3 region has 13 residues. The CDR3 is CASRDSTNEKLFF. The CDR3 DNA follows: TGTGCCAGCAGGGACAGCACTAATGAAAAACTGTTTTTT.

This chain links TRBV25-1 with TRBJ2-7, with D uncertain. Germline-derived CDR1 and CDR2 are MGHDK and SYGVNS. V shed 1 base and J shed 4 bases, with 2 bases lying between them. This CDR3 region has 11 residues. CDR3 protein: CASSESYEQYF. Here the CDR3 DNA reads TGTGCCAGCAGTGAATCTTACGAGCAGTACTTC.

The chain uses TRBV2 and TRBJ1-4; possible D gene TRBD1, 6 bases. From germline, CDR1 is SNHLY and CDR2 FYNNEI. CDR3 size: 14 residues. Trimming left V 10 bases short and J 8 bases short, with 20 bases between. CDR3 bases: TGTGCCATCGACCATGGGAGGGGGTTAGAAAAACTGTTTTTT. It is translated as CAIDHGRGLEKLFF. The full variable domain, with the rest looked up from reference TRBV2 and TRBJ1-4, is EPEVTQTPSHQVTQMGQEVILRCVPISNHLYFYWYRQILGQKVEFLVSFYNNEISEKSEIFDDQFSVERPDGSNFTLKIRSTKLEDSAMYFCAIDHGRGLEKLFFGSGTQLSVL.

The V gene is TRBV19, the J gene TRBJ1-1; 12 bases align to TRBD1. V was clipped by 6 bases and J by 4 bases; unmatched bases: 12. Germline CDR1 is LNHDA and CDR2 is SQIVND (reference sequence). The CDR3 is made up of 17 amino acids. CDR3 sequence reads: CASRSGTGGRWPTEAFF. In DNA, the CDR3 is TGTGCCAGTAGAAGTGGGACAGGGGGCCGGTGGCCCACTGAAGCTTTCTTT.

This rearrangement joins TRBV28 to TRBJ1-2; tentative D call: TRBD1 (5 bases). The CDR3 extends over 11 amino acids. Trimming pared 5 bases from V and 7 bases from J, leaving 8 bases between. Germline V gene sequence: CDR1 MDHEN, CDR2 SYDVKM. The CDR3 loop is CASSGRVGYTF. CDR3 nucleotide sequence: TGTGCCAGCAGTGGCAGGGTTGGCTACACCTTC.

This clone has a single count. The chain has TRBV12-3 or TRBV12-4 and TRBJ2-7, with D possibly matching TRBD2 (6 bases). Trimming shortened V by 3 bases and J by 4 bases, and 10 bases separated the two germline ends. This CDR3 is 13 amino acids long. Here the CDR3 DNA reads TGTGCCAGCAGTTTTGGGGGGAATTACGAGCAGTACTTC. Protein: CASSFGGNYEQYF.

The rearrangement uses TRBV30 and TRBJ1-4; D is unclear. The V gene's germline CDR1 is GTSNPN and CDR2 SVGIG (reference sequence). The CDR3 contains 13 residues. Trimming left V 7 bases short and J 2 bases short, with 11 bases between. The chain's CDR3 is CASGRGTNEKLFF. CDR3 DNA: TGTGCCTCCGGGAGAGGGACTAATGAAAAACTGTTTTTT.

V gene TRBV5-1 combines with J gene TRBJ1-2; 9 bases line up with TRBD1. V trimming: 4 bases; J trimming: 5 bases; junction bases outside the gene matches: 6. The CDR3 consists of 14 residues. Germline V gene data show CDR1 as SGHRS and CDR2 as YFSETQ. Here the CDR3 reads CASSDDRGGYGYTF. In DNA, the CDR3 is TGCGCCAGCAGCGACGACAGGGGGGGATATGGCTACACCTTC.

The CDR3 protein is CASKDGGGGTEAFF. CDR3 bases: TGTGCCAGCAAGGACGGGGGGGGAGGGACTGAAGCTTTCTTT. The chain couples TRBV2 to TRBJ1-1; tentative D call: TRBD1 (5 bases). The CDR3 has 14 residues. Germline V gene lookup returns CDR1 SNHLY and CDR2 FYNNEI. V was trimmed by 7 bases and J by 5 bases, leaving 17 bases between them. Using reference TRBV2 and TRBJ1-1 for the parts outside the CDR3, the full variable domain is EPEVTQTPSHQVTQMGQEVILRCVPISNHLYFYWYRQILGQKVEFLVSFYNNEISEKSEIFDDQFSVERPDGSNFTLKIRSTKLEDSAMYFCASKDGGGGTEAFFGQGTRLTVV.

The chain is built from TRBV2 and TRBJ2-2, with a weak D call TRBD1 (7 bases). Trimming took off 3 bases at V and 11 bases at J, with 16 bases between the two ends. Per the germline V gene, CDR1 is SNHLY and CDR2 is FYNNEI. The CDR3 contains 14 residues. The CDR3 DNA is TGTGCCAGCAGTGAGTGGAGGGGGCAGGGCGAGCTGTTTTTT. It yields the protein CASSEWRGQGELFF.

This clone was found once. This rearrangement joins TRBV19 to TRBJ2-7, with D possibly being TRBD1 (6 bases). The CDR3 runs to 17 residues. CDR1 and CDR2 (germline): LNHDA, SQIVND (reference sequence). V was cut by 5 bases and J by 3 bases, with 23 bases left in between. CDR3 sequence reads: CASSARGQPYLIYEQYF. As DNA, the CDR3 is TGTGCCAGTAGTGCACGAGGACAGCCTTACCTGATCTACGAGCAGTACTTC.

A few counts support this clone. This rearrangement joins TRBV7-9 to TRBJ1-1, with D perhaps TRBD1 (6 bases). The CDR3 spans 15 residues. Germline V lookup: CDR1 SEHNR, CDR2 FQNEAQ (reference sequence). V lost 3 bases, J lost 6 bases, and 17 bases lay in between. The CDR3 protein is CASSLGAGLDAEAFF. The CDR3 region has the DNA TGTGCCAGCAGCTTGGGGGCAGGGCTCGACGCTGAAGCTTTCTTT. The full variable domain, completed using reference TRBV7-9 and TRBJ1-1, is DTGVSQNPRHKITKRGQNVTFRCDPISEHNRLYWYRQTLGQGPEFLTYFQNEAQLEKSRLLSDRFSAERPKGSFSTLEIQRTEQGDSAMYLCASSLGAGLDAEAFFGQGTRLTVV.

Of note for this clone: In the same sample, other DNA sequences code for this CDR3. This rearrangement joins TRBV28 to TRBJ2-7; weak D call: TRBD2 (5 bases). The germline gives CDR1 MDHEN, CDR2 SYDVKM. The ends were cut back, 3 bases at V and 3 bases at J, with 9 bases in the middle. The CDR3 consists of 13 residues. In DNA form, the CDR3 reads TGTGCCAGCAGTTTGCCAGCGGTCTACGAGCAGTACTTC. This translates into CASSLPAVYEQYF.

This rearrangement joins TRBV12-2 to TRBJ1-1. TRBV12-2 is deemed a pseudogene. The length of the CDR3 is 14 residues. This CDR3 is CASRSHPGGTEAFF. CDR3 nucleotides: TGTGCAAGTCGCTCTCACCCGGGGGGGACTGAAGCTTTCTTT.

The V and J genes are TRBV5-1 and TRBJ2-7; TRBD2 aligns across 12 bases. Germline V gene data show CDR1 as SGHRS and CDR2 as YFSETQ. The CDR3 runs to 15 residues. J was trimmed by 1 base and V by 1 base; bases with no gene match: 0. The CDR3, as DNA: TGCGCCAGCAGCTTGACTAGCGGGGGGTCCTACGAGCAGTACTTC. This translates into CASSLTSGGSYEQYF.

The chain employs TRBV28 and TRBJ2-3; D is perhaps TRBD2 (7 bases). Germline CDR1 and CDR2: MDHEN and SYDVKM. Trimming took off 2 bases at V and 4 bases at J, with 10 bases between the two ends. The CDR3 is made up of 14 amino acids. CDR3 protein: CASSLRGAADTQYF. CDR3 sequence (DNA): TGTGCCAGCAGTTTACGGGGGGCAGCAGATACGCAGTATTTT.

This sequence joins TRBV6-6 and TRBJ2-2, with TRBD1 matching over 9 bases. V lost 4 bases to trimming and J lost 5 bases; unmatched junction nucleotides: 2. The CDR3 length is 14 residues. The germline V gene has CDR1 MNHNY and CDR2 SVGAGI (reference sequence). For the CDR3, the DNA is TGTGCCAGCAGTTGGGGACAGGGTACCGGGGAGCTGTTTTTT. It codes for CASSWGQGTGELFF.

V and J are TRBV10-1 and TRBJ2-3; 8 bases map to TRBD1. V was clipped by 6 bases and J by 6 bases; unmatched bases: 14. The CDR3 covers 16 residues. Germline loops: CDR1 WNHNN, CDR2 SYGVQD (reference sequence). The CDR3, as DNA: TGCGCCAGCAGAGTTGGGACAGGACAAGTTGGCGATACGCAGTATTTT. It is translated as CASRVGTGQVGDTQYF.

This clone was seen only a few times. The chain couples TRBV7-3 to TRBJ2-2, with a possible D match to TRBD1 (5 bases). V was trimmed by 6 bases and J by 0 bases, leaving 8 bases between them. Germline V gene sequence: CDR1 SGHTA, CDR2 FQGTGA. The CDR3 totals 14 residues. CDR3 amino acids: CASSRGPNTGELFF. DNA of the CDR3: TGTGCCAGCAGTAGGGGCCCGAACACCGGGGAGCTGTTTTTT.

The rearrangement joins TRBV5-4 to TRBJ2-7, with D perhaps TRBD1 (5 bases). CDR3 length: 12 residues. CDR1 and CDR2 (germline): SGHNT, YYREEE (reference sequence). Trimming took 0 bases from V and 6 from J, leaving 7 bases between them. CDR3 nucleotides: TGTGCCAGCAGCTTGGCAGGGCGCGAGCAGTACTTC. Translation gives CASSLAGREQYF.

In regard to this clone: One end of the junction does not line up with germline, which may come from a read error. The V gene is TRBV6-1, the J gene TRBJ2-7; the match to TRBD2 covers 7 bases. This CDR3 is built from 15 residues. Germline values: CDR1 MNHNS, CDR2 SASEGT. The CDR3 nucleotides are TGTGCCAGCAGGGAAGCTAGCGGTTCTCCCTACGAGCAGTACTTC. Translating gives CASREASGSPYEQYF.

J is TRBJ2-1 and V is TRBV6-4; tentative D call: TRBD1 (7 bases). The germline V gene has CDR1 MRHNA and CDR2 SNTAGT. The CDR3 sequence is 15 residues long. V was shortened by 10 bases and J by 3 bases, with 19 bases between the two germline ends. The CDR3 DNA follows: TGTGCCATAGGAGGGGGTCGACAGGGCTACAATGAGCAGTTCTTC. Translation: CAIGGGRQGYNEQFF.

The chain employs TRBV6-2 or TRBV6-3 and TRBJ1-5, with D possibly TRBD1 on 5 matching bases. This CDR3 has 14 amino acids. Per germline, CDR1 MNHEY and CDR2 SVGEGT. Trimming took 3 bases from V and 6 from J, leaving 12 bases between them. CDR3 DNA: TGTGCCAGCAGTTATTGGCAGGGCGGTCAGCCCCAGCATTTT. Its protein is CASSYWQGGQPQHF.

This chain connects TRBV10-2 to TRBJ2-7; 10 bases line up with TRBD1. V was clipped by 3 bases and J by 3 bases; unmatched bases: 5. The germline V gene has CDR1 WSHSY and CDR2 SAAADI. The CDR3 contains 15 residues. The CDR3 DNA reads as TGCGCCAGCAGTGATACCGGGACAGGGGACTACGAGCAGTACTTC. It yields the protein CASSDTGTGDYEQYF.

The rearrangement uses TRBV3-1 (or the pseudogene TRBV3-2) and TRBJ2-3; no reliable D call. CDR1 and CDR2 from the germline V gene are LGHDT and YNNKEL (reference sequence). CDR3 length equals 14 residues. Trimming removed 1 base at V and 0 bases at J, with 5 bases between. CDR3 residues: CASSQVSSTDTQYF. CDR3 in DNA: TGTGCCAGCAGCCAAGTTTCTAGCACAGATACGCAGTATTTT.

This chain uses TRBV5-1 with TRBJ1-2; D ambiguous. Germline loops: CDR1 SGHRS, CDR2 YFSETQ. V was trimmed by 5 bases and J by 5 bases, leaving 7 bases between them. CDR3 length: 11 amino acids. This chain's CDR3 is CASSSTYGYTF. The CDR3 nucleotides are TGCGCCAGCAGTTCCACTTATGGCTACACCTTC.

The chain links TRBV3-1 (or the pseudogene TRBV3-2) to TRBJ1-5; the D gene is possibly TRBD1 (5 bases). The CDR3 contains 12 residues. With 8 bases removed from V and 7 bases from J, the gap between germline ends came to 12 bases. From germline, CDR1 is LGHDT and CDR2 YNNKEL (reference sequence). The CDR3 DNA reads TGTGCCAGCGGGGGGGTTCGCCAGCCCCAGCATTTT. Translated: CASGGVRQPQHF.

The chain carries TRBV25-1 and TRBJ2-5; 7 bases map to TRBD1. The CDR3 is 15 residues long. V lost 2 bases and J lost 1; bases outside the gene matches: 4. Germline CDR1 reads MGHDK; CDR2 reads SYGVNS. CDR3 in amino acids: CASSEDRDIQETQYF. As DNA, the CDR3 is TGTGCCAGCAGTGAAGACAGGGACATCCAAGAGACCCAGTACTTC.